This is a list of T cell receptor beta chains from one sample in a study of read filtering for tumor transcriptome and immune sequencing. TCRdb fed the reads into MiXCR, producing one record per CDR3 protein. The table records roughly 82,000 distinct CDR3 sequences, 9% to 15% of them present only once. Sequencing was carried out using a population of CD138-negative cells sorted from bone marrow. The receptors originated from a donor aged 40 or over with multiple myeloma. Each CDR3 is given with its conserved first and last residue. Each record gives: J gene, clone size, V gene, D gene, CDR3 protein, CDR3 DNA. A D gene is named only where the DNA matches it firmly. Rows may omit the clone size; those that give it use once, few, many or a size class.

>TRBJ2-3|many|TRBV19|TRBD2
CASSQGLAGITDTQYF
TGTGCCAGTAGTCAAGGACTAGCGGGGATAACAGATACGCAGTATTTT
>TRBJ2-1|many|TRBV7-9|TRBD1
CASSYRQGANEQFF
TGTGCCAGCAGCTACCGACAGGGGGCGAATGAGCAGTTCTTC
>TRBJ2-2|many|TRBV7-9|NA
CASSLAGVGYTGELFF
TGTGCCAGCAGCTTAGCGGGAGTCGGGTACACCGGGGAGCTGTTTTTT
>TRBJ2-1|many|TRBV14|TRBD2
CASSQASGFNEQFF
TGTGCCAGCAGCCAGGCTAGCGGGTTCAATGAGCAGTTCTTC
>TRBJ2-7|NA|TRBV5-1|NA
CASSLVAEYEQYF
TGCGCCAGCAGCTTGGTAGCCGAATACGAGCAGTACTTC
>TRBJ2-3|many|TRBV5-1|TRBD2
CASSSQAGGTDTQYF
TGCGCCAGCAGCTCCCAAGCGGGAGGCACAGATACGCAGTATTTT
>TRBJ2-1|many|TRBV5-1|TRBD2
CASSTGGGPSYNEQFF
TGCGCCAGCAGCACCGGGGGGGGGCCCTCCTACAATGAGCAGTTCTTC
>TRBJ2-5|few|TRBV2|NA
CASRGSRQETQYF
TGTGCCAGCAGAGGGAGTAGGCAAGAGACCCAGTACTTC
>TRBJ2-3|NA|TRBV25-1|TRBD2
CASSGSLAGNTDTQYF
TGTGCCAGCAGTGGATCGCTAGCGGGAAACACAGATACGCAGTATTTT
>TRBJ2-2|NA|TRBV5-1|TRBD2
CASESGANTGELFF
TGCGCCAGCGAAAGCGGGGCGAACACCGGGGAGCTGTTTTTT
>TRBJ2-1|many|TRBV20-1|NA
CSAPRGRSYNEQFF
TGCAGTGCCCCCAGGGGCCGATCCTACAATGAGCAGTTCTTC
>TRBJ2-2|many|TRBV12-3/TRBV12-4|TRBD2
CASSPRTSGRITGELFF
TGTGCCAGCAGTCCCAGGACTAGCGGGAGAATTACCGGGGAGCTGTTTTTT
>TRBJ2-7|many|TRBV7-9|NA
CAKPCEQYF
TGTGCCAAGCCATGCGAGCAGTACTTC
>TRBJ2-1|many|TRBV5-1|TRBD2
CASSILAGGEQFF
TGCGCCAGCAGTATACTAGCGGGAGGCGAGCAGTTCTTC
>TRBJ2-7|few|TRBV5-1|TRBD2
CASSRTSGSVYEQYF
TGCGCCAGCAGCCGGACTAGCGGGAGTGTCTACGAGCAGTACTTC
>TRBJ2-1|many|TRBV29-1|TRBD2
CSVDAREVYNGQFF
TGCAGCGTTGACGCCCGGGAGGTTTACAATGGGCAGTTCTTC
>TRBJ1-1|many|TRBV20-1|TRBD1
CSASPRTGPNTEAFF
TGCAGTGCTAGTCCTCGGACAGGGCCGAACACTGAAGCTTTCTTT
>TRBJ2-7|many|TRBV28|NA
CASSPTLGPKVHEQYF
TGTGCCAGCAGTCCCACCCTAGGCCCAAAGGTCCACGAGCAGTACTTC
>TRBJ2-7|many|TRBV5-1|NA
CASSDLGRSYEQYF
TGCGCCAGCAGCGACCTAGGACGGAGCTACGAGCAGTACTTC
>TRBJ2-5|few|TRBV20-1|TRBD2
CSAQREDWQETQYF
TGCAGTGCTCAGCGGGAGGATTGGCAAGAGACCCAGTACTTC
>TRBJ1-4|many|TRBV27|TRBD1
CASSRDRGREKLFF
TGTGCCAGCAGTCGGGACAGGGGTCGCGAAAAACTGTTTTTT
>TRBJ2-7|many|TRBV13|TRBD1
CASSSRDSEGEQYF
TGTGCCAGCAGCTCCCGGGACAGCGAGGGGGAGCAGTACTTC
>TRBJ1-5|many|TRBV12-3/TRBV12-4|NA
CASSNGQSRNQPQHF
TGTGCCAGCAGTAACGGACAGTCACGAAATCAGCCCCAGCATTTT
>TRBJ2-1|many|TRBV5-1|NA
CATRQVSSYNEQFF
TGCGCCACCCGACAGGTCAGCTCCTACAATGAGCAGTTCTTC
>TRBJ2-3|many|TRBV7-3|TRBD2
CASSLPSGGVDTQYF
TGTGCCAGCAGCTTACCTAGCGGGGGAGTAGATACGCAGTATTTT
>TRBJ2-5|NA|TRBV29-1|NA
CSVRGQDQETQYF
TGCAGCGTCCGAGGACAAGATCAAGAGACCCAGTACTTC
>TRBJ2-3|many|TRBV10-3|NA
CAISDGDTQYF
TGTGCCATCAGCGACGGTGATACGCAGTATTTT
>TRBJ2-4|many|TRBV10-2|NA
CASSELWESGNIQYF
TGCGCCAGCAGTGAGTTGTGGGAGTCCGGAAACATTCAGTACTTC
>TRBJ2-7|few|TRBV7-9|TRBD2
CASSIRDYAYEQYF
TGTGCCAGCAGCATCCGGGACTACGCCTACGAGCAGTACTTC
>TRBJ2-7|many|TRBV29-1|NA
CSVVTGAGGDSSYEQYF
TGCAGCGTTGTAACAGGGGCTGGCGGGGATAGCTCCTACGAGCAGTACTTC
>TRBJ2-5|NA|TRBV5-6|NA
CASSLGGIQETQYF
TGTGCCAGCAGCTTAGGGGGGATCCAAGAGACCCAGTACTTC
>TRBJ2-5|NA|TRBV28|NA
CASSLVHSQETQYF
TGTGCCAGCAGTTTAGTGCACAGCCAAGAGACCCAGTACTTC
>TRBJ1-4|many|TRBV18|TRBD1
CASSGDRADEKLFF
TGTGCCAGCTCCGGGGACAGGGCGGATGAAAAACTGTTTTTT
>TRBJ1-2|few|TRBV19|TRBD1
CASSPRQGASNYGYTF
TGTGCCAGTAGTCCAAGACAGGGGGCCTCCAACTATGGCTACACCTTC
>TRBJ2-5|NA|TRBV5-1|TRBD1
CASSSGQNQETQYF
TGCGCCAGCAGCTCGGGACAGAATCAAGAGACCCAGTACTTC
>TRBJ2-5|many|TRBV4-1|NA
CASSYGLQETQYF
TGCGCCAGCAGCTACGGATTACAAGAGACCCAGTACTTC
>TRBJ2-7|NA|TRBV3-1|NA
CASSQVYDREQYF
TGTGCCAGCAGCCAAGTTTATGATCGGGAGCAGTACTTC
>TRBJ2-7|many|TRBV29-1|NA
CSVGQTHYEQYF
TGCAGCGTTGGGCAGACCCACTACGAGCAGTACTTC
>TRBJ1-3|many|TRBV29-1|NA
CSVAPGSGNTIYF
TGCAGCGTTGCCCCAGGCTCTGGAAACACCATATATTTT
>TRBJ2-7|many|TRBV27|NA
CASSLKQGYEQYF
TGTGCCAGCAGTTTAAAACAGGGCTACGAGCAGTACTTC
>TRBJ2-1|many|TRBV27|NA
CASSLWPGSSSYNEQFF
TGTGCCAGCAGTTTATGGCCAGGATCGAGCTCCTACAATGAGCAGTTCTTC
>TRBJ2-3|many|TRBV24-1|NA
CATSDLPGRDTQYF
TGTGCCACCAGTGATTTGCCAGGGAGGGATACGCAGTATTTT
>TRBJ2-2|NA|TRBV7-3|NA
CASSFMGGELFF
TGTGCCAGCAGTTTTATGGGCGGGGAGCTGTTTTTT
>TRBJ2-1|NA|TRBV10-3|TRBD2
CAISESAGTSGRAAYNEQFF
TGTGCCATCAGTGAGTCGGCGGGGACTAGCGGGAGGGCAGCCTACAATGAGCAGTTCTTC
>TRBJ1-5|many|TRBV20-1|NA
CSARPGVGNQPQHF
TGCAGTGCTAGACCGGGGGTAGGAAATCAGCCCCAGCATTTT
>TRBJ1-4|many|TRBV20-1|NA
CSTHSGPNEKLFF
TGCAGTACACACTCGGGGCCAAATGAAAAACTGTTTTTT
>TRBJ2-1|many|TRBV11-2|NA
CASSTNPAGLEQFF
TGTGCCAGCAGCACCAACCCCGCCGGGCTTGAGCAGTTCTTC
>TRBJ1-1|many|TRBV5-1|NA
CASSLEGGLQGRRTEAFF
TGCGCCAGCAGCTTGGAGGGTGGTCTGCAGGGGAGGAGGACTGAAGCTTTCTTT
>TRBJ2-7|NA|TRBV27|TRBD1
CASSLERQGAHYEQYF
TGTGCCAGCAGTTTGGAGCGACAGGGGGCTCACTACGAGCAGTACTTC
>TRBJ2-5|many|TRBV5-1|TRBD2
CASNLLAGGETQYF
TGCGCCAGCAATCTTCTAGCGGGAGGAGAGACCCAGTACTTC
>TRBJ1-2|many|TRBV18|NA
CASSPSLGANYGYTF
TGTGCCAGCTCACCTTCCCTGGGGGCTAACTATGGCTACACCTTC
>TRBJ2-1|few|TRBV6-2/TRBV6-3|NA
CASSYSQYNEQFF
TGTGCCAGCAGTTACTCACAGTACAATGAGCAGTTCTTC
>TRBJ2-1|few|TRBV7-9|TRBD1
CASSPSPGTGDGEQFF
TGTGCCAGCAGCCCCTCGCCCGGGACAGGGGACGGTGAGCAGTTCTTC
>TRBJ2-3|NA|TRBV7-9|NA
CASCLAVGAITDTQYF
TGTGCCAGCTGCTTGGCTGTGGGAGCCATCACAGATACGCAGTATTTT
>TRBJ2-2|many|TRBV7-8|TRBD2
CASSLVEGLAGATGELFF
TGTGCCAGCAGCTTAGTGGAAGGACTAGCGGGAGCCACCGGGGAGCTGTTTTTT